The T cell receptor (beta chain) under discussion was sequenced for a study of Graves' ophthalmopathy and Graves' hyperthyroidism (dated by TCRdb to 2016 to 2019). Regarding the study in general: Peripheral blood was collected at initial diagnosis, prior to any treatment. The study used signatures of the TCR beta repertoire to tell Graves' ophthalmopathy apart from Graves' hyperthyroidism and to predict which patients would progress to ophthalmopathy. In total, 135 blood samples were TCR-sequenced: some 40 ophthalmopathy, some 80 hyperthyroidism and some 17 hyperthyroidism-to-ophthalmopathy patients. To explore V-J signatures distinguishing ophthalmopathy from hyperthyroidism, a discovery set of around 100 patients (43 ophthalmopathy, around 55 stable hyperthyroidism) was enrolled. For independent validation, a separate cohort was made up of some 18 hyperthyroidism patients plus 17 patients who later progressed from hyperthyroidism to ophthalmopathy. In six or seven hyperthyroidism patients, the T-cell repertoires found in thyroid tissue were compared with those found in blood. Following sample collection, hyperthyroidism patients were given methimazole at a starting dose of 30 mg daily, and ophthalmopathy patients were given high-dose intravenous methylprednisolone. For training and testing, the 100 or so patients in the discovery cohort were randomly divided in a 7:3 ratio. Overall results and qualifications from the work: In validation, the model predicted ophthalmopathy progression with roughly 68% sensitivity and around 72% specificity; approximately 12 predicted patients were CT-confirmed with GO in a median of roughly 6.8 months. The 13-signature model separated ophthalmopathy from stable hyperthyroidism with over 85% sensitivity and about 84% specificity in cross-validation, and 80%/75% in the test set. Most expanded thyroid clonotypes with a frequency above 0.001 also appeared in blood, which suggests that blood repertoires may reflect the immune response in the thyroid. No statistical method was used to set the sample size in advance, and the investigators knew which group each participant was assigned to.

For repertoire sequencing, the TCR beta CDR3 regions were amplified from RNA transcripts. HTBI primers and the Qiagen OneStep RT-PCR kit were used in a first-round RT-PCR, which was followed by a second-round multiplex PCR, size selection and purification. Sequencing of the libraries was carried out on an Illumina HiSeq2000 in paired-end mode with 100 bp reads. The authors' analysis ran thus. SOAPnuke was used to process the reads, removing any read that contained adapters or uncalled bases, had a mean Phred below 15, or lacked an exact match to the constant primer or identifier. High-quality paired reads were merged with COPE v1.2.5. Clonotypes were defined as unique nucleotide sequences and were aligned to IMGT TRB V, D and J references using MiTCR v1.1. Analysis was restricted to V-J combinations with a frequency above 0.0001, which covered 99.2% of repertoires. A TCR clonal expansion and chaos score per V-J combination was defined as the ratio of F50 clonal expansion to chaos observed in the TCRdist matrix. Welch's t-statistics and random forest were used to reduce features to more than ten V-J combinations, which were fed into a naive Bayes classifier. The similarity between thyroid and blood repertoires was quantified using the Morisita-Horn index. TCRdb redid the processing of the public reads, applying fastp at Q25 and MiXCR, and retained in-frame beta chains. Identical CDR3 protein sequences are pooled into one entry, listed with their most common genes and DNA. The V and J calls were not made by the authors but by TCRdb's processing. This sample comprises 200,000 to 250,000 distinct CDR3 sequences, about 32% of them detected only once. The ten largest clones capture approximately 9.6% of the sample.

This clonotype came up many times. Its antigen is still unknown. No base quality values were provided; no much bigger clone lies one nucleotide off. Taken from the germline V gene, the CDR1 and CDR2 loops are MNHEY and SVGAGI. V lost 1 base and J lost 7 bases; the stretch between them is 11 bases long. The CDR3 numbers 14 residues from cysteine through phenylalanine. This entry keeps only the CDR3 DNA: 42 bases, framed from base 1. Ophthalmopathy patients had moderately to severely active disease, Clinical Activity Score of at least 3, NOSPECS grade of at least 4, and disease duration under 3 months. Patients were excluded if they had other autoimmune diseases, uncontrolled infections, pregnancy or lactation. Clinical symptoms, serum thyroxine, TRAb, thyroid ultrasound and orbital computed tomography formed the basis of the diagnosis. Using Ficoll-Paque density gradient centrifugation, PBMCs were isolated from 10 ml of fresh peripheral blood. Total RNA was extracted with Trizol reagent and quality-checked on an Agilent 2100 Bioanalyzer.

The sequence joins TRBV6-5 to TRBJ2-1, and the D gene may be TRBD1, 6 bases matching. The TCR originated in a man in his forties or fifties with Graves' ophthalmopathy. Donor details come from another sample of the same person, matched by shared clones. The material sequenced was peripheral blood. The CDR3 corresponds to CASSYLTGPNEQFF. The sequenced DNA is TGTGCCAGCAGTTACTTAACAGGGCCGAATGAGCAGTTCTTC.